The 18 T cell receptor beta chains below come from one sample, sequenced in a study of CD8+ T cells in alopecia areata. Markers including CD4, CD8alpha, NKG2D and NKG2ACE guided sorting of pooled cutaneous lymph node cells. As the sequencing template, cDNA was produced by extracting RNA and reverse transcribing it. Clones were read by immunoSEQ multiplex PCR, and TCRdb kept only the in-frame ones, dropping some. The repertoire consists of more than 250,000 clones, none detected only once. The sequenced sample consisted of CD4+ T cells sorted from a lymph node. Every receptor here comes from a C3H/HeJ mouse with alopecia areata. The strain's MHC: H2-k.

Note on this clone: Gene names follow the mouse nomenclature. This sample also contains other DNA sequences that code for the same CDR3. CDR3 bases read: TGTGCCAGCGGTGGAAGACAGGGGCGAAACTCC. Protein: CASGGRQGRNS. The full CDR3 sequence reads CASGGRQGRNSDYTF. The chain recombines TRBV13-2 with TRBJ1-2; TRBD1 agrees at 8 bases. The CDR3 goes on 4 residues after the read ends, and that part is filled in from the germline J gene. The CDR3 is made up of 15 amino acids. The trim removed 3 bases at V and 1 base at J, leaving 5 bases unmatched. Germline CDR1 reads NNHNN; CDR2 reads SYGAGS (reference sequence).

As for this clone: Mouse gene names apply. This specimen includes other DNA sequences encoding the same CDR3. CDR3 region: CTCSGGTGYAEQFF. The sequenced CDR3 bases are TGCACCTGCAGTGGCGGGACAGGCTATGCT. The chain employs TRBV1 and TRBJ2-1; 8 positions match TRBD1. The read halts 4 residues ahead of the CDR3 end, with the missing end drawn from the germline J gene. CDR1 is NSQYPW, CDR2 LRSPGD, per germline (reference sequence). The CDR3 runs 14 residues. V lost 4 bases and J lost 3; bases outside the gene matches: 2.

With regard to this clone: The germline and genes are mouse ones. The read terminates 4 residues before the CDR3 end, so the remaining end is supplied by the germline J gene. The chain joins TRBV13-3 to TRBJ2-1; tentatively, D is TRBD1 (5 bases). The CDR3 covers 14 residues. V dropped 0 bases and J dropped 4 bases, with 8 bases sitting between them. Germline V CDR1 and CDR2: NNHDY, SYVADS. The chain's CDR3 is CASSDGTKYAEQFF. The CDR3 DNA, read in part, is TGTGCCAGCAGTGATGGGACAAAATATGCT.

A note on this clone: Gene names refer to mouse genes. The DNA ends 4 residues before the CDR3 does, and the rest of the CDR3 is filled in from the germline J gene. Other DNA variants within this sample encode the same CDR3. This chain joins TRBV5 and TRBJ2-7; 10 nucleotides align to TRBD2. Germline-derived CDR1 and CDR2 are LGHNA and YNLKQL (reference sequence). The CDR3 runs 15 residues. J gave up 1 base and V 1 base, and 1 base lay outside the gene matches. The part of the CDR3 DNA that was read is TGTGCCAGCAGCCAAGGGACTGGGGGTTCCTAT. Translation gives CASSQGTGGSY. The full CDR3 protein is CASSQGTGGSYEQYF.

This clone was seen more than once but under ten times. Here the gene names and germline are mouse. The CDR3 end is not reached by the read, which stops 4 residues before it; the germline J gene fills it in. Other DNA sequences in this specimen translate into the identical CDR3. This sequence joins TRBV13-2 and TRBJ2-1, with D maybe TRBD1 (5 bases). The CDR3 runs to 14 residues. Germline lookup yields CDR1 NNHNN and CDR2 SYGAGS (reference sequence). The ends were cut back, 0 bases at V and 1 base at J, with 5 bases in the middle. The covered CDR3 bases are TGTGCCAGCGGTGATGCAGGGAACTATGCT. This encodes CASGDAGNYA. In full, the CDR3 is CASGDAGNYAEQFF.

Concerning this clone: A single base separates this from a much larger clone, so it may be a read error. Mouse gene names apply. Coverage ceases 4 residues before the CDR3 finishes, and the germline J gene fills in the end. Other DNA sequences in this sample translate to the same CDR3. The rearrangement uses TRBV5 and TRBJ2-2; tentative D call: TRBD2 (6 bases). The germline V gene has CDR1 LGHNA and CDR2 YNLKQL (reference sequence). The V end lost 0 bases, the J end lost 2 bases, and 7 bases lay between the germline ends. The CDR3 loop spans 15 amino acids. Partial CDR3 DNA: TGTGCCAGCAGCCAAGACGGGGGGAACACCGGG. Translation: CASSQDGGNTG. The whole CDR3 sequence reads CASSQDGGNTGQLYF.

This clone has only a few counts. Gene names follow the mouse nomenclature. The sequence runs out 4 residues before the end of the CDR3; the remainder is reconstructed from the germline J gene. The rearrangement uses TRBV14 and TRBJ2-5; 8 bases line up with TRBD2. This CDR3 is 15 amino acids long. Looked up from germline, CDR1 is SGHDT and CDR2 is FRDEAV. The CDR3: CASSPRGGEGDTQYF. The sequenced part of the CDR3 DNA is TGTGCCAGCAGCCCCCGGGGGGGCGAGGGAGAC.

The table lists this clone with a few counts. Mouse names are used for the genes. The read gets to within 4 residues of the CDR3 end, and the germline J gene fills in the rest. The chain is built from TRBV13-2 and TRBJ2-5; 7 bases fit TRBD2. V lost 1 base, J lost 2 bases, and 4 bases stayed unmatched. This CDR3 has 15 residues. The germline gives CDR1 NNHNN, CDR2 SYGAGS (reference sequence). CDR3 sequence reads: CASGDPGGGQDTQYF. The DNA read from the CDR3 is TGTGCCAGCGGTGATCCGGGGGGGGGCCAAGAC.

About this clone: Gene names and germline match the mouse. The read ends 4 residues early relative to the CDR3; the germline J gene fills the gap. This sample also contains other DNA sequences that code for the same CDR3. The V call is TRBV19, the J call TRBJ2-7; unclear D gene. The CDR3 is 12 amino acids. Trimming stripped 0 bases from V and 3 bases from J, with 4 bases between. Germline CDR1 is FNHDT and CDR2 is SITEND (reference sequence). Partial CDR3 DNA: TGTGCCAGCAGTATAGGGGTCTAT. Translated: CASSIGVY. The full CDR3 sequence reads CASSIGVYEQYF.

About this clone: Each gene name is a mouse one. The CDR3 end falls 4 residues outside the read, so it is completed with the germline J gene. This rearrangement joins TRBV3 to TRBJ2-1, with TRBD1 matching over 9 bases. Germline CDR1 and CDR2: SNHLY and FYNGKV (reference sequence). With 1 base clipped from V and 3 bases from J, the junction kept 1 base outside the gene matches. This CDR3 is built from 15 residues. The CDR3 sequence: CASSLETGGYAEQFF. The DNA read from the CDR3 is TGTGCCAGCAGCTTAGAGACAGGGGGCTATGCT.

There are a few counts of this clone. Gene names are mouse gene names. Coverage ceases 4 residues before the CDR3 finishes, and the germline J gene fills in the end. J is TRBJ1-2 and V is TRBV19; TRBD1 aligns across 9 bases. This CDR3 spans 14 amino acids. Germline loops: CDR1 FNHDT, CDR2 SITEND (reference sequence). Losses at the gene ends were 4 bases for V and 4 bases for J; bases not matched to a gene: 5. CDR3 DNA, as far as it was read: TGTGCCAGCAGTCGGACAGGGGACGGCTCC. Translating gives CASSRTGDGS. The entire CDR3 sequence reads CASSRTGDGSDYTF. The full variable domain, with the rest looked up from reference TRBV19 and TRBJ1-2, is GGIITQTPKFLIGQEGQKLTLKCQQNFNHDTMYWYRQDSGKGLRLIYYSITENDLQKGDLSEGYDASREKKSSFSLTVTSAQKNEMAVFLCASSRTGDGSDYTFGSGTRLLVI.

The table lists this clone with many counts. Here the gene names and germline are mouse. Read sequence stops 4 residues before the CDR3 end, and the germline J gene provides the missing end. The V gene is TRBV13-1, the J gene TRBJ2-1; 9 positions match TRBD1. CDR1 and CDR2 (germline): NSHNY, SYGAGN. Trimming took 3 bases from V and 5 from J; bases not matched to a gene: 0. This CDR3 region has 13 residues. CDR3 protein: CASSGDRDAEQFF. The part of the CDR3 DNA that was read is TGTGCCAGCAGTGGGGACAGGGATGCT.

This clone occurred a few times. Gene names and germline match the mouse. The missing CDR3 end, 4 residues past where the read stops, is filled in from the germline J gene. The chain employs TRBV13-2 and TRBJ2-4; the D gene is possibly TRBD2 (7 bases). The CDR3 is 16 amino acids. The V and J ends lost 0 bases and 0 bases respectively, with 11 bases between them. Germline assignment: CDR1 NNHNN and CDR2 SYGAGS (reference sequence). The CDR3 protein is CASGDALGASQNTLYF. The sequenced part of the CDR3 DNA is TGTGCCAGCGGTGATGCGCTGGGGGCTAGTCAAAAC.

Worth noting for this clone: Gene names denote mouse genes. The sequence runs out 4 residues before the end of the CDR3; the remainder is reconstructed from the germline J gene. This chain uses TRBV1 with TRBJ2-7; TRBD1 might be the D (6 bases). The CDR3 length is 14 residues. The V gene's germline CDR1 is NSQYPW and CDR2 LRSPGD (reference sequence). The covered CDR3 bases are TGCACCTGCAGTGCAGCCCCACAGGGCCAT. Translation gives CTCSAAPQGH. In full, the CDR3 is CTCSAAPQGHEQYF.

There are a few counts of this clone. Gene names denote mouse genes. The CDR3 extends 4 residues past the end of the read, so its final part is completed from the germline J gene. J is TRBJ2-3 and V is TRBV5; 11 nucleotides align to TRBD2. Germline-derived CDR1 and CDR2 are LGHNA and YNLKQL (reference sequence). The CDR3 runs 15 residues. CDR3 DNA (partial): TGTGCCAGCAGCCAAGAAGACTGGGGGGGAGAA. This codes for CASSQEDWGGE. The entire CDR3 is CASSQEDWGGETLYF.

Worth noting for this clone: Genes here carry mouse names. The DNA read from the CDR3 is TGTGCCAGCAGTGGGCAGGAGGACTCC. Its translation is CASSGQEDS. The complete CDR3 sequence is CASSGQEDSDYTF. The chain uses TRBV13-3 and TRBJ1-2; D not resolved. Sequencing ends 4 residues short of the CDR3 end; the germline J gene provides the rest. Germline V gene data show CDR1 as NNHDY and CDR2 as SYVADS. CDR3 length: 13 amino acids. V shed 3 bases and J shed 3 bases, with 9 bases lying between them.

In its sample, this clone was seen a few times. Germline and genes: mouse. The CDR3 end is not reached by the read, which stops 4 residues before it; the germline J gene fills it in. Additional DNA sequences in this sample encode the identical CDR3. The chain joins TRBV13-2 to TRBJ2-7; the match to TRBD1 covers 10 bases. Germline lookup yields CDR1 NNHNN and CDR2 SYGAGS (reference sequence). This CDR3 has 14 amino acids. The part of the CDR3 DNA that was read is TGTGCCAGCGGTGATGGGACAGGGGGGTAT. Translation gives CASGDGTGGY. In full, the CDR3 is CASGDGTGGYEQYF.

On this clone itself: The listed genes are named as in mouse. The read terminates 4 residues ahead of where the CDR3 ends, so the germline J gene completes it. In the same sample, other DNA sequences code for this CDR3. The chain carries TRBV5 and TRBJ2-3; 7 bases map to TRBD2. Trimming took 3 bases from V and 0 from J; bases not matched to a gene: 0. Germline lookup yields CDR1 LGHNA and CDR2 YNLKQL (reference sequence). The CDR3 sequence is 14 residues long. The CDR3 bases that were read are TGTGCCAGCAGCCAGGACTGGAGTGCAGAA. Translation: CASSQDWSAE. In full, the CDR3 is CASSQDWSAETLYF.